These 2 T cell receptor beta chains were sequenced from one sample in a study of early T cells in non-severe SARS-CoV-2 infection. A single record per CDR3 protein comes from TCRdb applying MiXCR to the 5' RACE reads. This table holds fewer than 65,000 distinct CDR3 sequences, about 6% found once. The input for sequencing was whole blood, taken at baseline. Receptor source: an adult who was a healthcare worker with PCR-confirmed SARS-CoV-2 infection or an uninfected control (not recorded which).

This clonotype was picked up a small number of times. The junction shows a germline mismatch at one end, possibly a read error. V gene TRBV5-4 combines with J gene TRBJ2-3; D is undetermined. The CDR3 spans 14 residues. Germline CDR1 and CDR2: SGHNT and YYREEE (reference sequence). The CDR3 loop is CVSSHDPSTDTQYF. The CDR3, as DNA: TGTGTCAGCAGCCATGACCCTAGTACAGATACGCAGTATTTT.

CDR3 DNA sequence: TGTGCCAGCAGTTACTCGATCCAGCTCCTAGCGGCCCAGTACTTC. Encoded protein: CASSYSIQLLAAQYF. The gene calls are TRBV6-5 and TRBJ2-5; TRBD2 aligns across 7 bases. V dropped 0 bases and J dropped 9; count of bases not matched to a gene: 10. From germline, CDR1 is MNHEY and CDR2 SVGAGI. The CDR3 extends over 15 amino acids.